The sequence of this T cell receptor (beta chain) was determined in a study of cytomegalovirus exposure and HLA in healthy donors. Unmatched junction bases numbered 5, after V lost 2 bases and J lost 4 bases. The CDR3 is 15 amino acids. Per the germline V gene, CDR1 is SGHRS and CDR2 is YFSETQ. Primers included in the PCR were 60 Vbeta and 13 Jbeta primers. Repertoires were generated with immunoSEQ multiplex PCR, while TCRdb's copy carries only in-frame clones and drops some. There are more than 200,000 clones in the sample; 60% to 80% occur only once, and 1.8% lies in the top ten. The chain couples TRBV5-1 to TRBJ2-3; 9 positions agree with TRBD1. The clonotype comes from a male donor in good health and CMV-seronegative. Input material: PBMCs. The DNA of the CDR3 is TGCGCCAGCAGCTTAATCGGGACAGGGTCAGATACGCAGTATTTT. Amino acids: CASSLIGTGSDTQYF.